This TCR beta chain was recovered during a study of blood T cell repertoires in COVID-19. In the original processing: It was from reference gene primer amplification that nucleated cell counts were estimated. Repertoires were generated with immunoSEQ multiplex PCR, while TCRdb's copy carries only in-frame clones and drops some. Clonal size and the V and J genes are those of that table, whereas D and trimming came from the DNA. The sample has roughly 310,000 clones; roughly 90% are singletons. Those who participated ranged in age from roughly 18 to 100 years and resided in about two dozen US areas. This CDR3 has 19 residues. After removal of 3 bases from V and 1 base from J, the junction contained 13 bases not matched to a gene. Per germline, CDR1 SGHKS and CDR2 YYEKEE (reference sequence).

This TCR derives from a man aged 55 to 70 who had recovered from COVID-19. Sequencing was done on a sample of PBMCs or T cells enriched from blood (not recorded which). V is TRBV5-5 and J is TRBJ2-7, with 13 bases fitting TRBD2. The CDR3 loop reads CASSWEYGTSGMRSYEQYF. CDR3 bases: TGTGCCAGCAGCTGGGAATACGGGACTAGCGGGATGCGGTCCTACGAGCAGTACTTC.